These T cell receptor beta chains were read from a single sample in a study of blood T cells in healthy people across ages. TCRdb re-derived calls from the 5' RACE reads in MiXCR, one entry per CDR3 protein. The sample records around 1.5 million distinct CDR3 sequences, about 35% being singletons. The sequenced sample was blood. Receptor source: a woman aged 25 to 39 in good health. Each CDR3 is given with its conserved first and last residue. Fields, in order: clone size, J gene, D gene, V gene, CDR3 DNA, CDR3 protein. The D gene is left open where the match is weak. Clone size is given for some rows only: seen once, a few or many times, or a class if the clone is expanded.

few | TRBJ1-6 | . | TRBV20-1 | TGCAGTGCTAGTACAGGGTTGCCCCCTTCGGGAAATTCACCCCTCCACTTT | CSASTGLPPSGNSPLHF
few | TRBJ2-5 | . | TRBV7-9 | TGTGCCAGCAGCGTAATGATGGCGGGAAAGGATTTATCTGAGACCCAGTACTTC | CASSVMMAGKDLSETQYF
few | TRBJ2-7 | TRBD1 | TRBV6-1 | TGTGCCAGCAGTGAACCGGGACAGGCGCATTACGAGCAGTACTTC | CASSEPGQAHYEQYF
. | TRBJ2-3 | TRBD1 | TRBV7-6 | TGTGCCAGCAGCACAGGGACAGGGAGGATTTCAGATACGCAGTATTTT | CASSTGTGRISDTQYF
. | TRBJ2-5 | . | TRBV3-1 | TGTGCCAGCAGCCAAGATATAACAGACCAAGAGACCCAGTACTTC | CASSQDITDQETQYF
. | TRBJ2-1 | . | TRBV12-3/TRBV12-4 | TGTGCCAGCAGTTTAGGGAGGGGTACCTCCTACAATGAGCAGTTCTTC | CASSLGRGTSYNEQFF
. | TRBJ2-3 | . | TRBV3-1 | TGTGCCAGCAGCCTCACCTCGAGGCAAAATACGCAGTATTTT | CASSLTSRQNTQYF
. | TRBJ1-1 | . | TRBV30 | TGTGCCTGGAGTTTACTTCCAGAGAACACTGAAGCTTTCTTT | CAWSLLPENTEAFF
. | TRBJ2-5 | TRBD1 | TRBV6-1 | TGTGCCAGCAGTGGAGGGGGCCAGACAGAGACCCAGTACTTC | CASSGGGQTETQYF
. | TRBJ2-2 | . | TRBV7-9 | TGTGCCAGCCGCCCGACAGGAAGCACCGGGGAGCTGTTTTTT | CASRPTGSTGELFF
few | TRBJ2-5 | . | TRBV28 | TGTGCCAGCAGTTTCACGACTAGTATAGAGACCCAGTACTTC | CASSFTTSIETQYF
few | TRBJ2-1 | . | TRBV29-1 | TGCAGCGTTGAATCGGTAAGGGACTTAAACAATGAGCAGTTCTTC | CSVESVRDLNNEQFF
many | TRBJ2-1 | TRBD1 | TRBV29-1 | TGCAGCGTTGAAGATTTTACGGGGACAGGCCACAATGAGCAGTTCTTC | CSVEDFTGTGHNEQFF
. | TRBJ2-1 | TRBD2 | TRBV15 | TGTGCCACCAGCAAGTTTAGCGGGAGTTACAATGAGCAGTTCTTC | CATSKFSGSYNEQFF
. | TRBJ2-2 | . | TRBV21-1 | TGTGCCAGCAGCAAAGCTCGAAACAGGGTGGGGTCAAACACCGGGGAGCTGTTTTTT | CASSKARNRVGSNTGELFF
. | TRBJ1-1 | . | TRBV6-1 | TGTGCCAGCAGGGAGACCCAGGCCAACACTGAAGCTTTCTTT | CASRETQANTEAFF
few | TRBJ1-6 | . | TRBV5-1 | TGCGCCAGCAGCTTGGCCGATGGACAACCCCTCCACTTT | CASSLADGQPLHF
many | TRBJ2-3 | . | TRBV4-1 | TGCGCCAGCAGCCTTGGGACCCACAGGACAGATACGCAGTATTTT | CASSLGTHRTDTQYF
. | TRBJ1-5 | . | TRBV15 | TGTGCCACCAGCAGAAGAAAAGGGAGCAATCAGCCCCAGCATTTT | CATSRRKGSNQPQHF
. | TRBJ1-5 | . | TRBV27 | TGTGCCAGCAGTTCCACCCGGGACCGTCATAGCAATCAGCCCCAGCATTTT | CASSSTRDRHSNQPQHF
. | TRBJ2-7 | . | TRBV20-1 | TGCAGTGCTCGCCCGGGGGCTGGGAACTACGAGCAGTACTTC | CSARPGAGNYEQYF
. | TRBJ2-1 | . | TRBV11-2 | TGTGCCAGCCGGTTGGTCAATGAGCAGTTCTTC | CASRLVNEQFF
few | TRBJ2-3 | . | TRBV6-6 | TGTGCCAGCAGTTATGGAGACAGAGGCGCAGATACGCAGTATTTT | CASSYGDRGADTQYF
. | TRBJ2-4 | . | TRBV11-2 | TGTGCCAGCAGCTTAGTTGCCGAATTAGGGGTAAACATTCAGTACTTC | CASSLVAELGVNIQYF
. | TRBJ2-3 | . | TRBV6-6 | TGTGCCAGCAGTTACTCCACAGTGCGCTCCGGAGATACGCAGTATTTT | CASSYSTVRSGDTQYF
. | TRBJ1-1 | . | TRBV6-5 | TGTGCCACAGCAGGGAGCCTGAACACTGAAGCTTTCTTT | CATAGSLNTEAFF
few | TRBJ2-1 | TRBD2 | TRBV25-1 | TGTGCCGCCTCACTAGCGGGAGGCCTCAATGAGCAGTTCTTC | CAASLAGGLNEQFF
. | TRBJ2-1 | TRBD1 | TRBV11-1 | TGTGCCAGCAGCTTAGAAAGTCACGGGACAGGGGTATTGGGTGAGCAGTTCTTC | CASSLESHGTGVLGEQFF
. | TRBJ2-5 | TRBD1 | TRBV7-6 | TGTGCCAGCAGCTTGGGCAACAGGGGGCTCCAAGAGACCCAGTACTTC | CASSLGNRGLQETQYF
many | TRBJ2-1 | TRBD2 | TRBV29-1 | TGCAGCGTTGACGAGGGGACTAGGTACGAGCAGTTCTTC | CSVDEGTRYEQFF
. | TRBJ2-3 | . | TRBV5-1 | TGCGCCAGCAGCTGGATAGGGGACTTCACAGATACGCAGTATTTT | CASSWIGDFTDTQYF
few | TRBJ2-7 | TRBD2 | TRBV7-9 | TGTGCCAGCAGCTTAGGGGCTAGCGGAGCCTACGAGCAGTACTTC | CASSLGASGAYEQYF
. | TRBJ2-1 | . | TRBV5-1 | TGCGCCAGCAGCTTGTACGAGGGCCTCTACAATGAGCAGTTCTTC | CASSLYEGLYNEQFF
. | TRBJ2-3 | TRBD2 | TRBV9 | TGTGCCAGCAGCGTATACGGGGGGGGCACAGATACGCAGTATTTT | CASSVYGGGTDTQYF
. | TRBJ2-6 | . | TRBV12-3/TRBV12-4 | TGTGCCAGCAGTTTCCGACGGGCTTCTGGGGCCAACGTCCTGACTTTC | CASSFRRASGANVLTF
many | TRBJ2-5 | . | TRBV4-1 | TGCGCCAGCAGCCAAGGACTAACAGAGACCCAGTACTTC | CASSQGLTETQYF
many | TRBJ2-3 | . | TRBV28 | TGTGCCAGCAGTTTTACCACTAGCACAGATACGCAGTATTTT | CASSFTTSTDTQYF
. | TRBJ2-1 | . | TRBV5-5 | TGTGCCAGCTCTCGCCTCGGGGGACTCGCGGGGAATGAGCAGTTCTTC | CASSRLGGLAGNEQFF
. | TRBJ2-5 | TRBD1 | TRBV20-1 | TGCAGTGCCAGGGGGCAGCAAGAGACCCTGTACTTC | CSARGQQETLYF
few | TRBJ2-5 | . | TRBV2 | TGTGCCAGCAAGGGGGGAGGCCTACTAGAGACCCAGTACTTC | CASKGGGLLETQYF
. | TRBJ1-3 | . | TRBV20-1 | TGCAGCTCTGGGGGATTCTACTCTGGAAACACCATATATTTT | CSSGGFYSGNTIYF
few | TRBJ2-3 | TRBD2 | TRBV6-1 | TGTGCCAGCAGTGAAGCGCGACTAGCGGGGGGCACAGATACGCAGTATTTT | CASSEARLAGGTDTQYF
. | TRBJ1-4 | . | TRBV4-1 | TGCGCCAGCAGCCAAGCGTCGTTGGGTGAAAAACTGTTTTTT | CASSQASLGEKLFF
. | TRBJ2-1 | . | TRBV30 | TGTGCCTGGAGTGTACGTCAGATGGCCAATGAGCAGTTCTTC | CAWSVRQMANEQFF
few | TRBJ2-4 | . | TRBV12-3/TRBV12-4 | TGTGCCAGCACACCGGGGTATACGAGAAACATTCAGTACTTC | CASTPGYTRNIQYF
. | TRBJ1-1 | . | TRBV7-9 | TGTGCCAGCAGCTTAGCAGGGCAGGCAGGGATGAACACTGAAGCTTTCTTT | CASSLAGQAGMNTEAFF